This TCR beta chain was sequenced for a study of shared T cell receptors in the human thymus. Measured with immunoSEQ multiplex PCR; TCRdb has only the in-frame clones, and not every one. Seen here are about 660,000 clones, 70% to 90% observed once, and the top ten hold about 0.01%. V shed 7 bases, J shed 5 bases, and the junction held 14 bases outside the gene matches. Germline values: CDR1 WSHSY, CDR2 SAAADI. The CDR3 sequence is 16 residues long. The same data also contributed to another study, on human thymus T cells.

Sequencing input: thymocytes. The rearrangement links TRBV10-2 to TRBJ2-7; TRBD2 matches at 10 bases. The sequence came from a boy younger than two with a congenital heart defect. In nucleotides, the CDR3 is TGCGCCAGCACCTCGCTCCTAGCGGGAGCCCCGAACGAGCAGTACTTC. This encodes CASTSLLAGAPNEQYF.